Shown below are 30 T cell receptor beta chains from a single sample sequenced in a study of cytomegalovirus exposure and HLA in healthy donors. Using immunoSEQ multiplex PCR, the repertoire was profiled, and TCRdb retains in-frame clones only, with some absent. The sample shows 150,000 or so clones, about 86% of them seen only once. The sequencing input was PBMCs. These receptors were taken from a woman aged 25 to 39 in good health and CMV-seronegative.

In nucleotides, the CDR3 is TGTGCCAGCAGCTTTTCAGGGGACACCGGGGAGCTGTTTTTT. Residues: CASSFSGDTGELFF. V is TRBV7-9 and J is TRBJ2-2, with D possibly TRBD1 on 6 matching bases. V lost 3 bases and J 3 bases, leaving 8 bases between the germline ends. The CDR3 extends over 14 amino acids. Germline loops: CDR1 SEHNR, CDR2 FQNEAQ (reference sequence).

In nucleotides, the CDR3 is TGCGCCAGCAGTGACCCCTTCGGGAACGAGCAGTACTTC. As protein: CASSDPFGNEQYF. The genes are TRBV10-1 and TRBJ2-7; a possible D gene is TRBD2 (5 bases). V was clipped by 3 bases and J by 5 bases, with 11 bases between them. Germline CDR1 WNHNN, CDR2 SYGVQD (reference sequence). The CDR3 loop spans 13 amino acids.

This chain connects TRBV19 to TRBJ1-1; 10 bases are a match to TRBD1. Losses at the gene ends were 5 bases for V and 1 base for J; bases not matched to a gene: 4. The CDR3 totals 15 residues. Germline V CDR1 and CDR2: LNHDA, SQIVND (reference sequence). CDR3 DNA sequence: TGTGCCAGTAGTGTGACAGGGGGCAGGAACACTGAAGCTTTCTTT. This encodes CASSVTGGRNTEAFF.

The rearrangement uses TRBV10-2 and TRBJ2-1; maybe TRBD1 (5 bases). V lost 4 bases, J lost 8 bases, and 9 bases lay in between. Germline V gives CDR1 WSHSY, CDR2 SAAADI. The CDR3 has 12 residues. The DNA of the CDR3 is TGCGCCAGCAGTGCAGGGTTGGATGAGCAGTTCTTC. It translates to CASSAGLDEQFF.

The genes are TRBV19 and TRBJ1-1; TRBD1 agrees at 7 bases. CDR3 length: 11 residues. The germline V gene has CDR1 LNHDA and CDR2 SQIVND (reference sequence). V dropped 11 bases and J dropped 1; count of bases not matched to a gene: 1. Here the CDR3 DNA reads TGTGCCGGGACAGCGAACACTGAAGCTTTCTTT. This encodes CAGTANTEAFF.

This clone was detected a few times. V gene TRBV4-1 combines with J gene TRBJ1-2, with TRBD1 matching 8 bases. The CDR3 totals 12 residues. Trimming at V came to 1 base and at J to 10 bases, leaving 2 bases not matched to a gene. In germline, CDR1 is MGHRA, CDR2 YSYEKL. This CDR3 reads CASSQATGDYTF. The CDR3 coding sequence is TGCGCCAGCAGCCAAGCGACAGGGGACTACACCTTC.

This chain links TRBV25-1 with TRBJ2-7; 10 bases are a match to TRBD1. The junction had 8 bases not matched to a gene; V was cut back by 6 bases and J by 6 bases. CDR1 MGHDK and CDR2 SYGVNS come from the germline V gene. CDR3 length: 14 residues. The CDR3 loop is CASSAGTGVSEQYF. The DNA of the CDR3 is TGTGCCAGCAGCGCCGGGACAGGGGTCAGCGAGCAGTACTTC.

The rearrangement links TRBV2 to TRBJ2-3; D gene uncertain. Per germline, CDR1 SNHLY and CDR2 FYNNEI. Trimming stripped 1 base from V and 2 bases from J, with 10 bases between. The CDR3 covers 15 residues. This CDR3 is CASSEEALTTDTQYF. CDR3 DNA sequence: TGTGCCAGCAGTGAAGAAGCGCTCACCACAGATACGCAGTATTTT.

V usage is TRBV7-2 and J usage is TRBJ2-7; TRBD2 might be the D (6 bases). The V and J ends lost 1 base and 4 bases respectively, with 14 bases between them. CDR3 length: 15 amino acids. Germline V gene data show CDR1 as SGHTA and CDR2 as FQGNSA. The CDR3 reads CASSLGGAGGYEQYF. CDR3 in DNA: TGTGCCAGCAGCTTAGGGGGCGCTGGGGGGTACGAGCAGTACTTC.

The chain combines TRBV6-5 with TRBJ2-1; 9 bases align to TRBD2. The CDR3 has 13 residues. Looked up from germline, CDR1 is MNHEY and CDR2 is SVGAGI. With V trimmed by 8 bases and J by 8 bases, 7 bases remained unmatched. The chain's CDR3 is CASRRTSDDEQFF. The DNA for the CDR3 is TGTGCCAGCCGTCGGACTAGCGACGATGAGCAGTTCTTC.

V gene TRBV5-4 combines with J gene TRBJ2-1; D is uncertain. Germline CDR1 and CDR2: SGHNT and YYREEE (reference sequence). This CDR3 comprises 13 residues. The V end lost 1 base, the J end lost 9 bases, and 11 bases lay between the germline ends. CDR3 DNA sequence: TGTGCCAGCAGCTTGCTCGTGTCGGGTGAGCAGTTCTTC. It encodes CASSLLVSGEQFF.

The chain uses TRBV5-8 and TRBJ2-7; TRBD2 agrees at 10 bases. Germline CDR1 and CDR2: SGHTS and YDEGEE. The CDR3 loop spans 15 amino acids. Trimming took 2 bases from V and 4 from J; bases not matched to a gene: 6. CDR3 sequence reads: CASSLKASGGYEQYF. CDR3 nucleotide sequence: TGTGCCAGCAGCTTAAAGGCTAGCGGGGGTTACGAGCAGTACTTC.

This clone was found a few times. V is TRBV19 and J is TRBJ1-5; perhaps TRBD1 as D (5 bases). Per the germline V gene, CDR1 is LNHDA and CDR2 is SQIVND (reference sequence). The CDR3 consists of 14 residues. With 5 bases removed from V and 4 bases from J, the gap between germline ends came to 12 bases. CDR3 sequence: CASSPGHGNQPQHF. For the CDR3, the DNA is TGTGCCAGTAGTCCTGGACATGGGAATCAGCCCCAGCATTTT. Full variable domain (outside the CDR3, taken from reference TRBV19 and TRBJ1-5): DGGITQSPKYLFRKEGQNVTLSCEQNLNHDAMYWYRQDPGQGLRLIYYSQIVNDFQKGDIAEGYSVSREKKESFPLTVTSAQKNPTAFYLCASSPGHGNQPQHFGDGTRLSIL.

The chain recombines TRBV29-1 with TRBJ2-1; D is perhaps TRBD1 (5 bases). From germline, CDR1 is SQVTM and CDR2 ANQGSEA. Trimming left V 7 bases short and J 9 bases short, with 22 bases between. CDR3 size: 14 residues. CDR3 amino acids: CSATDSGITGEQFF. Here the CDR3 DNA reads TGCAGCGCCACCGACAGTGGAATTACCGGTGAGCAGTTCTTC.

For this clone: The sample contains more than one DNA sequence encoding this CDR3. The chain couples TRBV4-1 to TRBJ2-2; D unresolved. CDR1 and CDR2 (germline): MGHRA, YSYEKL. The CDR3 has 14 amino acids. V lost 4 bases to trimming and J lost 2 bases, with 8 bases between them. In nucleotides, the CDR3 is TGCGCCAGCAGCCGACCGGGTAACACCGGGGAGCTGTTTTTT. Encoded protein: CASSRPGNTGELFF.

This chain connects TRBV19 to TRBJ2-3; 7 nucleotides agree with TRBD1. The CDR3 sequence is 14 residues long. Losses at the gene ends were 7 bases for V and 0 bases for J; bases not matched to a gene: 4. The germline V gene has CDR1 LNHDA and CDR2 SQIVND (reference sequence). DNA for the CDR3: TGTGCCAGTATCGGGACAGATAGCACAGATACGCAGTATTTT. This sequence encodes CASIGTDSTDTQYF.

V is TRBV7-2 and J is TRBJ2-2; TRBD2 matches at 10 bases. The CDR3 sequence is 14 residues long. The germline V gene has CDR1 SGHTA and CDR2 FQGNSA. With V trimmed by 5 bases and J by 5 bases, 2 bases remained unmatched. In nucleotides, the CDR3 is TGTGCCAGCAGCACGGGACTAGCGACCGGGGAGCTGTTTTTT. Encoded protein: CASSTGLATGELFF.

The chain carries TRBV10-3 and TRBJ1-1; D ambiguous. This CDR3 spans 11 amino acids. Germline loops: CDR1 ENHRY, CDR2 SYGVKD. Trimming removed 8 bases from V and 7 bases from J, with 11 bases in between. DNA for the CDR3: TGTGCCATCGGAGGAGGGAATGAAGCTTTCTTT. It encodes CAIGGGNEAFF.

The CDR3 region is CASNGEGYGYTF. The CDR3 DNA reads TGTGCCAGCAACGGGGAGGGGTATGGCTACACCTTC. The rearrangement uses TRBV2 and TRBJ1-2, with a weak D call TRBD1 (5 bases). The CDR3 runs to 12 residues. With 7 bases removed from V and 5 bases from J, the gap between germline ends came to 11 bases. Per germline, CDR1 SNHLY and CDR2 FYNNEI.

The chain uses TRBV7-9 and TRBJ1-2, with D uncertain. The CDR3 is 14 amino acids. Trimming pared 4 bases from V and 4 bases from J, leaving 13 bases between. The V gene's germline CDR1 is SEHNR and CDR2 FQNEAQ (reference sequence). CDR3 nucleotide sequence: TGTGCCAGCAGCTCAGACGCGGGTTCCTATGGCTACACCTTC. Protein product: CASSSDAGSYGYTF.

The chain carries TRBV7-2 and TRBJ2-3; 8 nucleotides align to TRBD2. There are 17 residues in the CDR3. V dropped 0 bases and J dropped 4; count of bases not matched to a gene: 9. Germline V CDR1 and CDR2: SGHTA, FQGNSA. The CDR3 DNA follows: TGTGCCAGCAGCTTAGCCGACCGGGGGGGCCGGTCAGATACGCAGTATTTT. This gives the protein CASSLADRGGRSDTQYF.

V and J are TRBV5-1 and TRBJ2-7, with 8 bases matching TRBD2. Trimming took 6 bases from V and 1 from J; bases not matched to a gene: 9. CDR1 is SGHRS, CDR2 YFSETQ, per germline. The CDR3 has 15 amino acids. The CDR3 loop reads CASTPAGGGSYEQYF. CDR3 bases: TGCGCCAGCACCCCTGCGGGGGGTGGGTCCTACGAGCAGTACTTC.

The chain carries TRBV2 and TRBJ1-2; D is perhaps TRBD1 (5 bases). Trimming took off 6 bases at V and 2 bases at J, with 10 bases between the two ends. Germline V gene sequence: CDR1 SNHLY, CDR2 FYNNEI. The CDR3 contains 13 residues. The CDR3 bases are TGTGCCAGCAGGGCTGACAGCAACTATGGCTACACCTTC. Amino acid sequence: CASRADSNYGYTF.

This sequence joins TRBV6-1 and TRBJ2-3; D is possibly TRBD2 (5 bases). The CDR3 runs 13 residues. Germline V gene lookup returns CDR1 MNHNS and CDR2 SASEGT. V was trimmed by 6 bases and J by 4 bases, leaving 11 bases between them. CDR3 bases: TGTGCCAGCAGCCGCGGGTGGGCAGATACGCAGTATTTT. This gives the protein CASSRGWADTQYF.

This chain joins TRBV9 and TRBJ2-7; 9 positions agree with TRBD1. V trimming: 4 bases; J trimming: 6 bases; junction bases outside the gene matches: 11. Germline V gives CDR1 SGDLS, CDR2 YYNGEE. This CDR3 contains 15 residues. CDR3 bases: TGTGCCAGCAGCTCCCGTGCCGGGACAGGGAGCGAGCAGTACTTC. It translates to CASSSRAGTGSEQYF.

This chain's CDR3 is CASRKEGQPSYEQYF. The DNA of the CDR3 is TGTGCCAGCAGGAAAGAGGGACAGCCCTCCTACGAGCAGTACTTC. This sequence joins TRBV6-1 and TRBJ2-7, with 7 bases identical to TRBD1. The CDR3 spans 15 residues. From germline, CDR1 is MNHNS and CDR2 SASEGT. Unmatched junction bases numbered 8, after V lost 6 bases and J lost 0 bases.

V and J are TRBV5-4 and TRBJ1-2; D gene unclear. The CDR3 contains 17 residues. Trimming removed 2 bases at V and 2 bases at J, with 19 bases between. Germline-derived CDR1 and CDR2 are SGHNT and YYREEE (reference sequence). The CDR3 loop reads CASSFEGRSFSNYGYTF. In nucleotides, the CDR3 is TGTGCCAGCAGCTTCGAGGGTCGGAGTTTTTCGAACTATGGCTACACCTTC.

The chain is built from TRBV6-5 and TRBJ2-2; 7 positions match TRBD1. Germline trimming cut 5 bases from V and 6 bases from J; bases unmatched to any gene: 3. This CDR3 contains 13 residues. Germline CDR1 MNHEY, CDR2 SVGAGI. This CDR3 is CASSPGTAGELFF. Written as DNA, the CDR3 is TGTGCCAGCAGTCCCGGGACAGCCGGGGAGCTGTTTTTT.

This clone has a handful of counts. The chain recombines TRBV2 with TRBJ1-2; a weak D match, TRBD1 (6 bases). V lost 7 bases and J lost 5, with 14 bases in between. Germline lookup yields CDR1 SNHLY and CDR2 FYNNEI. The CDR3 contains 13 residues. As DNA, the CDR3 is TGTGCCAGCACGGACAGCCATGGGTATGGCTACACCTTC. It specifies CASTDSHGYGYTF.

J is TRBJ2-7 and V is TRBV4-2; 9 bases are shared with TRBD1. J lost 2 bases, V lost 0 bases, and 2 bases had no gene match. The CDR3 totals 15 residues. From germline, CDR1 is LGHNA and CDR2 YNFKEQ. CDR3 in amino acids: CASSQDGTGTYEQYF. Written as DNA, the CDR3 is TGTGCCAGCAGCCAAGATGGGACAGGGACCTACGAGCAGTACTTC.